This T cell receptor (beta chain) was documented in a study of technical replicates of blood from a handful of donors. This clone came up once. The germline V gene has CDR1 MNHEY and CDR2 SMNVEV (reference sequence). This CDR3 comprises 13 residues. With V trimmed by 5 bases and J by 1 base, 0 bases remained unmatched. The repertoire was sequenced with immunoSEQ multiplex PCR; TCRdb's copy has only in-frame clones and lacks some. Seen here are fewer than 100,000 clones, approximately 96% observed once, and the top ten hold under 0.3%. The sequencing sample was made of T cells isolated from PBMCs. The genes are TRBV27 and TRBJ1-1; TRBD1 matches at 8 bases. The sequence was collected from a human donor in good health. The CDR3: CASSGQGNTEAFF. CDR3 in DNA: TGTGCCAGCAGTGGACAGGGGAACACTGAAGCTTTCTTT.